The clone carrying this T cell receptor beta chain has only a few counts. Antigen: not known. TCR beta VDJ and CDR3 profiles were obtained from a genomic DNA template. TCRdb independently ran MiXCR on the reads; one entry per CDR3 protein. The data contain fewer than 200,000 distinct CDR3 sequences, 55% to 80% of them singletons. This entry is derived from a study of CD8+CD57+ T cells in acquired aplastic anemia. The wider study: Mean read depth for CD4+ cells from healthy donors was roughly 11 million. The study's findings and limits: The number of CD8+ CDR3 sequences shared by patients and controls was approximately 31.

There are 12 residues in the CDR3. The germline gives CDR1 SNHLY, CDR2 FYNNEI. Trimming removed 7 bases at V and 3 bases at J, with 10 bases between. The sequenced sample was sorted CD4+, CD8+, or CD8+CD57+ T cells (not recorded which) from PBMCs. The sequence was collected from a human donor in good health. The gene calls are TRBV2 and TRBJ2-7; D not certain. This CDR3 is CASIRPNYEQYF. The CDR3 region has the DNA TGTGCCAGCATACGACCCAACTACGAGCAGTACTTC.